This T cell receptor (beta chain) emerged from a study of CD8 T cells in Susac syndrome. V shed 6 bases and J 3 bases; nucleotides not matched to a gene: 11. The germline V gene encodes CDR1 MGHDK and CDR2 SYGVNS. CDR3 size: 15 residues. With random hexamers, 0.5 to 1 ug RNA was reverse transcribed. Amplification of the TCR beta CDR3 was carried out by immunoSEQ multiplex PCR, which spanned a total of 54 Vbeta and 13 Jbeta segments. In TCRdb, the immunoSEQ multiplex PCR reads were re-called with MiXCR into one record per CDR3 protein. The repertoire holds around 80,000 distinct CDR3 sequences, with roughly 95% as singletons. Note on this clonotype: The antigen remains unidentified.

Broader study findings: In total CD8+ repertoires, 15 to 20 Susac-specific public clones were found, and five or six in CD8+ TEMRA repertoires.

Sequenced material: CD8+ T cells from PBMCs. The rearrangement uses TRBV25-1 and TRBJ2-7; TRBD1 aligns across 7 bases. The clonotype comes from a human donor with Susac syndrome. CDR3 DNA: TGTGCCAGCAGAGCCCCAGGGGGTCGGGGCTACGAGCAGTACTTC. This gives the protein CASRAPGGRGYEQYF.